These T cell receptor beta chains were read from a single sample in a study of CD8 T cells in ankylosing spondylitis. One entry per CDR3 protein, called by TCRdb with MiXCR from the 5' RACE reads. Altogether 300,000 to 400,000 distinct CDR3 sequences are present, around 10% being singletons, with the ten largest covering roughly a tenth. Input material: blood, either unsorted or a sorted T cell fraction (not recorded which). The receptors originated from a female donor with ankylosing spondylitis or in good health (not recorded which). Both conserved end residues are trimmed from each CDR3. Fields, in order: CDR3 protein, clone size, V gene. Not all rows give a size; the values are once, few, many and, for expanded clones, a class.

CDR3aa: ASSSQLLVSGEQF
abundance: few
v_gene: TRBV2

CDR3aa: ASSQTGTSQDTQY
abundance: many
v_gene: TRBV4-2

CDR3aa: ATRYRRDNSPLH
abundance: -
v_gene: TRBV15

CDR3aa: ASSLSSGGTKGTQY
abundance: -
v_gene: TRBV7-2

CDR3aa: ASSLLGRGMYQETQY
abundance: -
v_gene: TRBV5-1

CDR3aa: SARDGWGLTEAF
abundance: many
v_gene: TRBV20-1

CDR3aa: SASGQGSSTDTQY
abundance: many
v_gene: TRBV20-1

CDR3aa: ASSPRQGWTEAF
abundance: few
v_gene: TRBV5-1

CDR3aa: AIAGARETQY
abundance: -
v_gene: TRBV10-3

CDR3aa: ASSILANEQF
abundance: -
v_gene: TRBV5-1

CDR3aa: ASGWANTEAF
abundance: few
v_gene: TRBV7-9

CDR3aa: ASSCERDDDHSSYNSPLH
abundance: few
v_gene: TRBV27

CDR3aa: ASRASLGGAETQY
abundance: few
v_gene: TRBV28

CDR3aa: ASSVGRDPHEQY
abundance: many
v_gene: TRBV9

CDR3aa: ASRPPGGQGPEAF
abundance: -
v_gene: TRBV7-9

CDR3aa: ASSPDGVLGTEAF
abundance: many
v_gene: TRBV5-1

CDR3aa: ASYASGANVLT
abundance: -
v_gene: TRBV3-1

CDR3aa: ASSHGTGRSPLH
abundance: few
v_gene: TRBV3-1

CDR3aa: SASSETQY
abundance: many
v_gene: TRBV20-1

CDR3aa: ASSRGNGNEQF
abundance: -
v_gene: TRBV5-1

CDR3aa: ASSSGVGGMGNIQY
abundance: few
v_gene: TRBV5-1

CDR3aa: SAQELSGSAYNEQF
abundance: many
v_gene: TRBV20-1

CDR3aa: SARGLASGETQY
abundance: many
v_gene: TRBV20-1

CDR3aa: ASRASGTGYVSGGYT
abundance: many
v_gene: TRBV27

CDR3aa: ASSPRVQVLSTGELF
abundance: many
v_gene: TRBV7-9

CDR3aa: ASSLAGQGHQPQH
abundance: many
v_gene: TRBV12-3/TRBV12-4

CDR3aa: AWSGRDRYNSPLH
abundance: many
v_gene: TRBV30

CDR3aa: SARAERHQDFYTEAF
abundance: many
v_gene: TRBV20-1

CDR3aa: ASSKSGGGNEQF
abundance: many
v_gene: TRBV5-1

CDR3aa: SVRMGGSPNTEAF
abundance: few
v_gene: TRBV20-1

CDR3aa: SASSPGTGYQETQY
abundance: many
v_gene: TRBV20-1

CDR3aa: SAQTPGPNIYNEQF
abundance: many
v_gene: TRBV20-1

CDR3aa: ASSLTYGSYNEQF
abundance: many
v_gene: TRBV7-2

CDR3aa: ASSLGRENTEAF
abundance: many
v_gene: TRBV5-1

CDR3aa: ASSHVDSARTEAF
abundance: many
v_gene: TRBV5-5

CDR3aa: ASSLAGGRETQY
abundance: many
v_gene: TRBV5-1

CDR3aa: ASTIQLQGAGGELF
abundance: few
v_gene: TRBV6-2/TRBV6-3

CDR3aa: ASEGSANTGELF
abundance: many
v_gene: TRBV3-1

CDR3aa: ASSPDRGPYQETQY
abundance: -
v_gene: TRBV5-6

CDR3aa: ASSPSSYGYT
abundance: many
v_gene: TRBV18

CDR3aa: ASSFRQGDGYT
abundance: many
v_gene: TRBV5-1

CDR3aa: ASSQDLRTPYEQY
abundance: many
v_gene: TRBV4-1

CDR3aa: SASQKSYEQY
abundance: -
v_gene: TRBV20-1

CDR3aa: ASLLLRGSANTDTQY
abundance: -
v_gene: TRBV12-2

CDR3aa: SARGVAGVISSYEQY
abundance: many
v_gene: TRBV20-1

CDR3aa: ASSPPTGTGRTEAF
abundance: -
v_gene: TRBV7-2

CDR3aa: SATNRGGADTQY
abundance: many
v_gene: TRBV20-1

CDR3aa: SVQGASGYQETQY
abundance: -
v_gene: TRBV20-1

CDR3aa: ASNRGGGNQPQH
abundance: few
v_gene: TRBV7-9

CDR3aa: AMGRRLLINQPQH
abundance: -
v_gene: TRBV5-5

CDR3aa: ASSLAGFNEQY
abundance: many
v_gene: TRBV7-2

CDR3aa: ASSSTSGSHRSNEQF
abundance: few
v_gene: TRBV27

CDR3aa: ASSPRFLNNEQF
abundance: -
v_gene: TRBV7-9

CDR3aa: ASSSPLTNTDTEAF
abundance: many
v_gene: TRBV7-2

CDR3aa: SAQSPAGSLQETQY
abundance: -
v_gene: TRBV20-1

CDR3aa: ASSLFTDTDTQY
abundance: many
v_gene: TRBV5-1

CDR3aa: ASRRGPYGYT
abundance: -
v_gene: TRBV2

CDR3aa: ASSVDGNEQF
abundance: many
v_gene: TRBV5-1